The 4 T cell receptor beta chains given below trace back to one sample, sequenced in a study of OX40 agonist ivuxolimab in advanced cancers. Sequencing used immunoSEQ multiplex PCR; TCRdb keeps in-frame clones, though not all of them. Here the sample spans fewer than 90,000 clones, about nine tenths being singletons. Material: CD4+ or CD8+ T cells sorted from blood, obtained in a trial of the OX40 agonist ivuxolimab. These TCRs come from an adult with an advanced solid tumor such as melanoma, head and neck, liver or kidney cancer.

The chain uses TRBV9 and TRBJ1-2, with a tentative D call TRBD1 (5 bases). Germline V lookup: CDR1 SGDLS, CDR2 YYNGEE. V was clipped by 0 bases and J by 2 bases, with 8 bases between them. This CDR3 is 14 amino acids long. CDR3 region: CASSVVGGNYGYTF. CDR3 nucleotides: TGTGCCAGCAGCGTAGTCGGGGGGAACTATGGCTACACCTTC.

This chain connects TRBV15 to TRBJ2-7; D is unresolved. This CDR3 has 14 amino acids. Between the trimmed V and J ends, which lost 0 bases and 4 bases, there was a span of 10 bases. CDR1 and CDR2 (germline): LNHNV, YYDKDF (reference sequence). The DNA of the CDR3 is TGTGCCACCAGCAGAGATAAGGGCAGATACGAGCAGTACTTC. This encodes CATSRDKGRYEQYF.

J is TRBJ2-7 and V is TRBV6-5, with D perhaps matching TRBD1 (6 bases). The CDR3 has 13 amino acids. Germline V gene sequence: CDR1 MNHEY, CDR2 SVGAGI. V dropped 5 bases and J dropped 6 bases, with 14 bases sitting between them. The CDR3 sequence: CASSKQGRSEQYF. The CDR3, as DNA: TGTGCCAGCAGTAAACAGGGTCGAAGCGAGCAGTACTTC.

The chain uses TRBV4-1 and TRBJ2-3; no clear D gene. Germline V gene data show CDR1 as MGHRA and CDR2 as YSYEKL. The CDR3 covers 14 residues. V gave up 2 bases and J gave up 1 base, with 7 bases separating them. The CDR3 spells CASSQREGTDTQYF. The CDR3 DNA follows: TGCGCCAGCAGCCAAAGAGAGGGCACAGATACGCAGTATTTT.